The present T cell receptor beta chain was sequenced within a study of blood T cell repertoires in COVID-19. Study at large: Spain, Italy and the United States supplied samples that represented acute and convalescent COVID-19.

This CDR3 region has 11 residues. Trimming removed 7 bases from V and 5 bases from J, with 8 bases in between. CDR1 SNHLY and CDR2 FYNNEI come from the germline V gene. In the original workflow: Estimation of nucleated cell counts was performed using reference gene primer amplification. TCRdb keeps only in-frame clones here, not all; method: immunoSEQ multiplex PCR. The V and J calls and clone size were taken over from that table, and D and trimming were inferred from the DNA. The sample has a few hundred thousand clones, approximately 86% seen once. The clonotype was recovered from a man between 18 and 35 years old with active or convalescent COVID-19. The J gene is TRBJ1-2, the V gene TRBV2, with D uncertain. Specimen: peripheral blood. The CDR3 is CASKEIYGYTF. The CDR3 DNA sequence: TGTGCCAGCAAGGAGATATATGGCTACACCTTC.